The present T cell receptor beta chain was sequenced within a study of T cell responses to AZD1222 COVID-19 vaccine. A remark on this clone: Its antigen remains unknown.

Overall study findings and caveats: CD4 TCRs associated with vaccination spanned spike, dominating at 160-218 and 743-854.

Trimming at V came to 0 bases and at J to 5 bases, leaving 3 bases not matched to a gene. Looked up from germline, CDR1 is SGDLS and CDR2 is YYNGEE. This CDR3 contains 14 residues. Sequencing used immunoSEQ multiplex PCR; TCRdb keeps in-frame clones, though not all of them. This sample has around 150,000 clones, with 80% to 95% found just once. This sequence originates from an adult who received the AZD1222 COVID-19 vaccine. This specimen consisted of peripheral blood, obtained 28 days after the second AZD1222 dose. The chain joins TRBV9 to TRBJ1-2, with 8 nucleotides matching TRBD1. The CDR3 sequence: CASSVGDRGYGYTF. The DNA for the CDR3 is TGTGCCAGCAGCGTAGGTGACAGGGGATATGGCTACACCTTC. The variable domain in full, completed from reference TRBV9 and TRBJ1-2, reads DSGVTQTPKHLITATGQRVTLRCSPRSGDLSVYWYQQSLDQGLQFLIQYYNGEERAKGNILERFSAQQFPDLHSELNLSSLELGDSALYFCASSVGDRGYGYTFGSGTRLTVV.